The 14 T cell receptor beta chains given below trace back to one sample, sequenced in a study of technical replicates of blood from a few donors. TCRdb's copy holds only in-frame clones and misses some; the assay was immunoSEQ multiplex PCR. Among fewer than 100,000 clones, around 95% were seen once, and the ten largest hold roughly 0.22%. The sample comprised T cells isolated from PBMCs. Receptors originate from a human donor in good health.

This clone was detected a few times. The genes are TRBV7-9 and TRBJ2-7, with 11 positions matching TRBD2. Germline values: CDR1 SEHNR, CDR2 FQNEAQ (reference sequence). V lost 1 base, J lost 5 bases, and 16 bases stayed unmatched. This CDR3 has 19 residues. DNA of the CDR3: TGTGCCAGCAGCTTAGAGTGGGGGCTAGCGGGAGGCAATATGGACGAGCAGTACTTC. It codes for CASSLEWGLAGGNMDEQYF.

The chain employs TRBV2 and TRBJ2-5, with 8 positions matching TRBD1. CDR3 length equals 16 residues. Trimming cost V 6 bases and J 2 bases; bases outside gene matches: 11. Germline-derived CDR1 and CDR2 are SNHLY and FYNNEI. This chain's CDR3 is CASRPLRGQVQETQYF. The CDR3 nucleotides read TGTGCCAGCAGACCTTTGAGGGGACAGGTACAAGAGACCCAGTACTTC.

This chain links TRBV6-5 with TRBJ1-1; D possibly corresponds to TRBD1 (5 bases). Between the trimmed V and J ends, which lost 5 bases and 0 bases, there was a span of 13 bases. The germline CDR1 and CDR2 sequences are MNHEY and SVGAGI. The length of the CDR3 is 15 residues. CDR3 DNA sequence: TGTGCCAGCAGTGGGGGGGTGGGGCTGAACACTGAAGCTTTCTTT. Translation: CASSGGVGLNTEAFF.

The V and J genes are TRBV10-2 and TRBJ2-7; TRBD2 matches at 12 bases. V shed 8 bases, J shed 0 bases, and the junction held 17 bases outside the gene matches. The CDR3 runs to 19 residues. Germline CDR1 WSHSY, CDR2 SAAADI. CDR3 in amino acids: CASGGFQVKLAGGSYEQYF. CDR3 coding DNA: TGCGCCAGCGGTGGGTTTCAGGTCAAACTAGCGGGAGGCTCCTACGAGCAGTACTTC.

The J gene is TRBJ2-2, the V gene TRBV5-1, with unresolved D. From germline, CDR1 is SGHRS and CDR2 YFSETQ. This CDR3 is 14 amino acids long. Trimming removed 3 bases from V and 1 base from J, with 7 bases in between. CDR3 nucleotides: TGCGCCAGCAGCTCCACCGGGAACACCGGGGAGCTGTTTTTT. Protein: CASSSTGNTGELFF.

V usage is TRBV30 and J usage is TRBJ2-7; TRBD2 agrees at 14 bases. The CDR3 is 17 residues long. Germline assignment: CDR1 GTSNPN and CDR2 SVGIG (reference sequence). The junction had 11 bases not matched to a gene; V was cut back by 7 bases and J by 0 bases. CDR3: CASLRRTSGRSSYEQYF. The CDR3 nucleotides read TGTGCCTCACTACGGCGGACTAGCGGGAGGAGCTCCTACGAGCAGTACTTC.

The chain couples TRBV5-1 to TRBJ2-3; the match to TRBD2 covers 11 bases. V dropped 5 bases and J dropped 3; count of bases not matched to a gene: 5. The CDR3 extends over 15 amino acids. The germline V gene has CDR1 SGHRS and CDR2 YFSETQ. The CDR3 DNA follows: TGCGCCAGCAGTCTAGCGGGGGGACTGACAGATACGCAGTATTTT. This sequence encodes CASSLAGGLTDTQYF.

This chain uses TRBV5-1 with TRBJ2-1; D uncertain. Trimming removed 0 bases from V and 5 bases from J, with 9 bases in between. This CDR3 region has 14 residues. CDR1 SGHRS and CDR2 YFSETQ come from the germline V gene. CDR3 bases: TGCGCCAGCAGCTTGGAACCTAATAACAATGAGCAGTTCTTC. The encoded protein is CASSLEPNNNEQFF.

The CDR3 coding sequence is TGCGCCAGCAGCTTGATAGCGGAACAATACGAGCAGTACTTC. It yields the protein CASSLIAEQYEQYF. The chain couples TRBV5-1 to TRBJ2-7, with D possibly TRBD2 on 6 matching bases. Looked up from germline, CDR1 is SGHRS and CDR2 is YFSETQ. This CDR3 has 14 residues. The V gene lost 1 base and the J gene lost 4 bases, with 12 bases spanning the gap.

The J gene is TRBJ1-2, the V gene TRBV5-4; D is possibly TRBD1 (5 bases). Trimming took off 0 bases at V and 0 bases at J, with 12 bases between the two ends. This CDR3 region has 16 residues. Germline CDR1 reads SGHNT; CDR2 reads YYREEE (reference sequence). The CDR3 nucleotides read TGTGCCAGCAGCTTGGATCTGGAGGGGTCTAACTATGGCTACACCTTC. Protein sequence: CASSLDLEGSNYGYTF. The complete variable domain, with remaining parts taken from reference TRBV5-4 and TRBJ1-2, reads ETGVTQSPTHLIKTRGQQVTLRCSSQSGHNTVSWYQQALGQGPQFIFQYYREEENGRGNFPPRFSGLQFPNYSSELNVNALELDDSALYLCASSLDLEGSNYGYTFGSGTRLTVV.

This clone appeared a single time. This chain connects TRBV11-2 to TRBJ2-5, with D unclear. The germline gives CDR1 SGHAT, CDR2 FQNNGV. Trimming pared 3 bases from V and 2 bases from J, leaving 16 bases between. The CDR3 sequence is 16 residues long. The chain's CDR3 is CASSFPSAPIQETQYF. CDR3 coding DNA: TGTGCCAGCAGCTTCCCGAGCGCCCCTATTCAAGAGACCCAGTACTTC. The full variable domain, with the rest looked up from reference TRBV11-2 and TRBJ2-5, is EAGVAQSPRYKIIEKRQSVAFWCNPISGHATLYWYQQILGQGPKLLIQFQNNGVVDDSQLPKDRFSAERLKGVDSTLKIQPAKLEDSAVYLCASSFPSAPIQETQYFGPGTRLLVL.

CDR3 coding DNA: TGTGCCAGCATTATGGGTGCCCGGAGCACTGAAGCTTTCTTT. It translates to CASIMGARSTEAFF. The chain couples TRBV6-1 to TRBJ1-1; no clear D gene. The CDR3 spans 14 residues. V lost 7 bases and J 4 bases, leaving 16 bases between the germline ends. Germline assignment: CDR1 MNHNS and CDR2 SASEGT.

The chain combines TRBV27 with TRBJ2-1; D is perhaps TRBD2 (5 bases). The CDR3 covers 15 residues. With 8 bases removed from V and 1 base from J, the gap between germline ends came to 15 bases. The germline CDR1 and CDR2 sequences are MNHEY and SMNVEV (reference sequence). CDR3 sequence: CASSYRRGSYNEQFF. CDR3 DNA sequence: TGTGCCAGCTCCTACAGACGGGGATCCTACAATGAGCAGTTCTTC.

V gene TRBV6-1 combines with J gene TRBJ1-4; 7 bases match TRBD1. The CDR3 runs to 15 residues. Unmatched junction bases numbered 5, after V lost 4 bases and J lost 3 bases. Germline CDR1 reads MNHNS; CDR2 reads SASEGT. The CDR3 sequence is CASSVHRGSNEKLFF. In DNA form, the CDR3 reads TGTGCCAGCAGTGTACACAGGGGATCTAATGAAAAACTGTTTTTT.